Sequencing of this TCR beta chain was carried out in a study of blood T cell repertoires in COVID-19. Study at large: The samples span acute and convalescent COVID-19 from the United States, Italy and Spain. T cells, B-cell-depleted T cells, or PBMCs supplied cDNA or gDNA.

The V gene lost 3 bases and the J gene lost 2 bases, with 8 bases spanning the gap. CDR3 size: 15 residues. CDR1 and CDR2 (germline): MNHEY, SMNVEV (reference sequence). In the original analysis: Using reference gene primer amplification, nucleated cell counts were estimated. Here immunoSEQ multiplex PCR was the method, and the copy in TCRdb shows in-frame clones only, minus some. V and J calls and clone size are copied from that table; D and trimming were computed from the DNA. Here the sample spans some 120,000 clones, roughly four fifths being singletons. The sequenced sample consisted of peripheral blood. The chain employs TRBV27 and TRBJ2-6; D is unresolved. This TCR derives from a man aged 60 to 75 with acute or convalescent COVID-19. The CDR3 is CASSLALAGANVLTF. CDR3 sequence (DNA): TGTGCCAGCAGTTTGGCCCTCGCTGGGGCCAACGTCCTGACTTTC.